This TCR beta chain was sequenced for a study of T cell repertoires in cytomegalovirus infection. In the study overall: Indicated by public TCR beta signatures were CMV infection and matching HLA type. Whole-study findings and limits: Across the ex vivo response, the dominant clonotypes were HLA-C-restricted CMV-specific TCR beta clonotypes.

The CDR3 covers 19 residues. CDR1 is MDHEN and CDR2 is SYDVKM in the germline V gene. The J segment lost 2 bases and the V segment lost 7 bases, leaving 20 bases of the junction unmatched. Notes on this clonotype: Its antigen is undetermined.

A single record per CDR3 protein comes from TCRdb applying MiXCR to the reads. This table holds under 850,000 distinct CDR3 sequences, roughly 35% found once. The sequenced material came from PBMCs. The TCR originated in a human donor in good health (CMV status not recorded). Some clones in this sample may be carry-over from other donors' samples. The chain uses TRBV28 and TRBJ2-3; the match to TRBD1 covers 8 bases. The CDR3 sequence is CASIATGTGRPTYTDTQYF. For the CDR3, the DNA is TGTGCCAGCATCGCGACCGGGACAGGACGGCCAACTTACACAGATACGCAGTATTTT.